This T cell receptor beta chain was recorded in a study of blood T cell repertoires in COVID-19. Across the whole study: Whether acute or convalescent, the COVID-19 samples came from the United States, Italy and Spain. T cells, B-cell-depleted T cells, or PBMCs supplied cDNA or gDNA.

Authors' data handling: Amplification of reference gene primers provided the estimated nucleated cell counts. This table comes from immunoSEQ multiplex PCR, and its TCRdb copy is limited to in-frame clones, with some not included. For V, J and clone size, that table is used; D and trimming come from the DNA. The repertoire holds 300,000 to 350,000 clones, with more than 80% as singletons. Seattle cases were enrolled at active infection and followed longitudinally. Germline CDR1 reads SNHLY; CDR2 reads FYNNEI. This CDR3 spans 15 amino acids. Losses at the gene ends were 6 bases for V and 8 bases for J; bases not matched to a gene: 10.

Material for sequencing was peripheral blood. The sequence came from a woman in her 30s with COVID-19, enrolled during active disease. The chain joins TRBV2 to TRBJ1-4; 9 bases fit TRBD1. CDR3 residues: CASSQTGQGDEKLFF. The CDR3 coding sequence is TGTGCCAGCAGCCAGACGGGACAGGGTGACGAAAAACTGTTTTTT.